The source of this TCR beta chain is a study of shared clonotypes between healthy human individuals. This CDR3 is 15 amino acids long. Looked up from germline, CDR1 is SQVTM and CDR2 is ANQGSEA. With 0 bases removed from V and 3 bases from J, the gap between germline ends came to 14 bases. Sequenced by immunoSEQ multiplex PCR; TCRdb stores in-frame clones only, minus some. The sample has fewer than 1.4 million clones; about 80% are singletons. In regard to this clone: With a far larger clone one base away, a read error is the likely cause.

The receptor was derived from a man between 18 and 29 years old in good health. Some clones in this sample may be carry-over from other donors' samples. Material: memory CD4+ T cells from PBMCs. As to subset: CD45RA-negative fraction. The chain couples TRBV29-1 to TRBJ1-1, with unresolved D. The CDR3 DNA reads as TGCAGCGTTGAAGATCCAGGCCGCGAGGACACTGAAGCTTTCTTT. Translated, it gives CSVEDPGREDTEAFF. Using reference TRBV29-1 and TRBJ1-1 for the parts outside the CDR3, the full variable domain is SAVISQKPSRDICQRGTSLTIQCQVDSQVTMMFWYRQQPGQSLTLIATANQGSEATYESGFVIDKFPISRPNLTFSTLTVSNMSPEDSSIYLCSVEDPGREDTEAFFGQGTRLTVV.